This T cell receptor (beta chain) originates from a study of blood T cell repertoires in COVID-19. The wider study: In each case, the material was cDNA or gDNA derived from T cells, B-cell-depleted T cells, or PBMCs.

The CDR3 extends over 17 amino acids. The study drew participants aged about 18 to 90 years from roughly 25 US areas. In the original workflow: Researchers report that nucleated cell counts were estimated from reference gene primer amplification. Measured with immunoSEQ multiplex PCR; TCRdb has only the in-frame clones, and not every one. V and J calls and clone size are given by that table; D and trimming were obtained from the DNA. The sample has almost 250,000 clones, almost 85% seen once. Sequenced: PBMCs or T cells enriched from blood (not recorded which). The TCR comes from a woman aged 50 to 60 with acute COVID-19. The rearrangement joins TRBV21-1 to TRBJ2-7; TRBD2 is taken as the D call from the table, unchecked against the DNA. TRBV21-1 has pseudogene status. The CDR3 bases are TGTGCCAGCAGCACGACTTTGAGTCAGTCAAGCTCCTACGAGCAGTACTTC. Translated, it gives CASSTTLSQSSSYEQYF.